This is a list of T cell receptor beta chains from one sample in a study of Ad26.COV2.S vaccination and SARS-CoV-2 variants. TCRdb's copy holds only in-frame clones and misses some; the assay was immunoSEQ multiplex PCR. The sample shows roughly 400,000 clones, about 90% of them seen only once. The input for sequencing was peripheral blood, taken in a trial of Ad26.COV2.S vaccine versus placebo. The receptors here all came from a person aged 18-65 years who received the Ad26.COV2.S COVID-19 vaccine or a placebo. Each CDR3 is given with its conserved first and last residue. D genes are given only for firm matches. Rows give clone size only sometimes, using once, few, many, or a class for an expanded clone.

cdr3_aa,cdr3_nt,clone_size,v_call,d_call,j_call
CASTLAGLDEQYF,TGTGCCAGCACTCTAGCGGGACTCGACGAGCAGTACTTC,-,TRBV12-3/TRBV12-4,TRBD2,TRBJ2-7
CASSEALETNYGYTF,TGTGCCAGCAGTGAAGCGCTTGAGACCAACTATGGCTACACCTTC,-,TRBV2,-,TRBJ1-2
CASILGGQGEETQYF,TGTGCCAGCATACTCGGAGGGCAGGGAGAAGAGACCCAGTACTTC,-,TRBV2,-,TRBJ2-5
CASSLTGPRNEQFF,TGTGCCAGCAGCTTAACAGGTCCACGCAATGAGCAGTTCTTC,-,TRBV7-3,-,TRBJ2-1
CASSSGHLNQPQHF,TGTGCCAGCAGCTCGGGACACCTAAATCAGCCCCAGCATTTT,few,TRBV7-9,-,TRBJ1-5
CASRPGLADNEQFF,TGTGCCAGCAGGCCTGGACTAGCAGACAATGAGCAGTTCTTC,-,TRBV28,TRBD2,TRBJ2-1
CASSYSRYDRERAFF,TGTGCCAGCAGTTACTCGAGGTATGACAGGGAAAGAGCTTTCTTT,-,TRBV6-5,TRBD1,TRBJ1-1
CASSLGSPRDTQYF,TGTGCCAGCAGTTTAGGGAGCCCCAGGGATACGCAGTATTTT,few,TRBV27,-,TRBJ2-3
CASRADRGRGTQYF,TGTGCCAGCAGGGCCGACAGGGGGCGAGGTACGCAGTATTTT,-,TRBV6-5,TRBD1,TRBJ2-3
CASSLLRRYSNQPQHF,TGTGCCAGCAGTTTATTACGGCGATATAGCAATCAGCCCCAGCATTTT,-,TRBV28,-,TRBJ1-5
CASSLGLVSETQYF,TGTGCCAGCAGCTTGGGCCTAGTATCTGAGACCCAGTACTTC,-,TRBV5-4,-,TRBJ2-5
CASSSWDSMNTEAFF,TGTGCCAGCAGTTCTTGGGACAGCATGAACACTGAAGCTTTCTTT,once,TRBV6-2/TRBV6-3,TRBD1,TRBJ1-1
CASSGTSAQETQYF,TGTGCCAGCAGTGGGACTAGCGCTCAAGAGACCCAGTACTTC,-,TRBV2,TRBD2,TRBJ2-5
CASNQGVDTQYF,TGTGCCAGCAACCAGGGAGTGGATACGCAGTATTTT,-,TRBV28,-,TRBJ2-3
CASSLDGASGNTIYF,TGTGCCAGCAGCTTGGACGGGGCCTCTGGAAACACCATATATTTT,-,TRBV11-2,-,TRBJ1-3
CASSSLGLAGVDTQYF,TGTGCCAGCAGCTCCTTAGGACTAGCGGGGGTGGATACGCAGTATTTT,-,TRBV7-6,TRBD2,TRBJ2-3
CASSYLWGAYEQYF,TGTGCCAGCAGTTACCTCTGGGGGGCCTACGAGCAGTACTTC,-,TRBV6-5,-,TRBJ2-7